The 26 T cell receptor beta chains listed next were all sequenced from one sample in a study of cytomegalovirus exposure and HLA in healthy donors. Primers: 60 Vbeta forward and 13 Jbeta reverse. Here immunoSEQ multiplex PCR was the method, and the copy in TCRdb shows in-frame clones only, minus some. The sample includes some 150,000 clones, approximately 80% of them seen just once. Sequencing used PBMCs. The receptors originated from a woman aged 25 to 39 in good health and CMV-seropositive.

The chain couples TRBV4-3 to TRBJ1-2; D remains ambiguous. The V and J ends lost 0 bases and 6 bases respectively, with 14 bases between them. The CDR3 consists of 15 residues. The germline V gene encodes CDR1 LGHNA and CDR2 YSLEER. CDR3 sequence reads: CASSQEEGSSDGYTF. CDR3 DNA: TGCGCCAGCAGCCAAGAAGAGGGTTCGAGCGATGGCTACACCTTC.

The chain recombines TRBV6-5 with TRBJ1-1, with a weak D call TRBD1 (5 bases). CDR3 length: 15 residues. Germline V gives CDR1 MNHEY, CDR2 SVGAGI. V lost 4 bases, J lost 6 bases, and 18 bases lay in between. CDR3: CASSSRPGEVAEAFF. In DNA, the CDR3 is TGTGCCAGCAGTTCTCGGCCGGGGGAGGTCGCTGAAGCTTTCTTT.

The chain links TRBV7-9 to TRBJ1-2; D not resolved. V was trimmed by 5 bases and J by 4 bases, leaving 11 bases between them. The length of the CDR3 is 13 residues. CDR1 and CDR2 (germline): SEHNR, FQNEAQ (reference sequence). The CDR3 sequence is CASSPMVIYGYTF. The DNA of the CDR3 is TGTGCCAGCAGCCCTATGGTTATCTATGGCTACACCTTC. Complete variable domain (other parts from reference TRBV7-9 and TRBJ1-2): DTGVSQNPRHKITKRGQNVTFRCDPISEHNRLYWYRQTLGQGPEFLTYFQNEAQLEKSRLLSDRFSAERPKGSFSTLEIQRTEQGDSAMYLCASSPMVIYGYTFGSGTRLTVV.

CDR3 region: CASSSQGSGTPLHF. The CDR3 DNA reads TGTGCCAGCAGCTCGCAGGGCTCAGGGACACCCCTCCACTTT. The chain joins TRBV7-2 to TRBJ1-6; D is perhaps TRBD1 (5 bases). The germline gives CDR1 SGHTA, CDR2 FQGNSA. Trimming removed 4 bases at V and 11 bases at J, with 15 bases between. The CDR3 runs 14 residues.

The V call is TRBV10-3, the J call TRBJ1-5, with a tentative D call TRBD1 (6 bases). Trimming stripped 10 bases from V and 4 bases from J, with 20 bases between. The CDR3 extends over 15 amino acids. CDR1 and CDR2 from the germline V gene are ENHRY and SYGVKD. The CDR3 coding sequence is TGTGCCACCCGGCCAGGGGAGTGGGATAATCAGCCCCAGCATTTT. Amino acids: CATRPGEWDNQPQHF.

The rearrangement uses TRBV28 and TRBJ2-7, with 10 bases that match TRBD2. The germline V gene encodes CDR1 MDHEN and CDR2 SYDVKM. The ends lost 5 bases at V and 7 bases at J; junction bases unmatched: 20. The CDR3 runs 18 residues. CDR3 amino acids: CASSPFPFRTSAGGEQYF. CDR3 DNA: TGTGCCAGCAGTCCTTTTCCTTTCCGGACGTCAGCGGGGGGGGAGCAGTACTTC. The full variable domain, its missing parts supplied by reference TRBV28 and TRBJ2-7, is DVKVTQSSRYLVKRTGEKVFLECVQDMDHENMFWYRQDPGLGLRLIYFSYDVKMKEKGDIPEGYSVSREKKERFSLILESASTNQTSMYLCASSPFPFRTSAGGEQYFGPGTRLTVT.

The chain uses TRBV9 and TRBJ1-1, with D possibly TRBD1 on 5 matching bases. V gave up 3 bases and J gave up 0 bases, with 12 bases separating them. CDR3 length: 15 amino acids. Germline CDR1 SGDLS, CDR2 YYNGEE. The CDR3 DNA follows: TGTGCCAGCAGCGCCGACAGCTACATGAACACTGAAGCTTTCTTT. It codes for CASSADSYMNTEAFF. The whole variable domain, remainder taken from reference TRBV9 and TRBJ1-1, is DSGVTQTPKHLITATGQRVTLRCSPRSGDLSVYWYQQSLDQGLQFLIQYYNGEERAKGNILERFSAQQFPDLHSELNLSSLELGDSALYFCASSADSYMNTEAFFGQGTRLTVV.

The DNA for the CDR3 is TGCGCCAGCAAAGGACAGGGGCGGAACACCGGGGAGCTGTTTTTT. Translation: CASKGQGRNTGELFF. The chain links TRBV5-1 to TRBJ2-2; 9 bases are a match to TRBD1. Germline V gene lookup returns CDR1 SGHRS and CDR2 YFSETQ. This CDR3 region has 15 residues. J gave up 1 base and V 6 bases, and 4 bases lay outside the gene matches.

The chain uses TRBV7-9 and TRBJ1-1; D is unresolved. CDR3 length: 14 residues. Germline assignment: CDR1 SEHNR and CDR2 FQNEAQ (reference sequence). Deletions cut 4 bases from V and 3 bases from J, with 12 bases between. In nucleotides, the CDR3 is TGTGCCAGCAGCTCCGGAAACGGGGACACTGAAGCTTTCTTT. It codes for CASSSGNGDTEAFF.

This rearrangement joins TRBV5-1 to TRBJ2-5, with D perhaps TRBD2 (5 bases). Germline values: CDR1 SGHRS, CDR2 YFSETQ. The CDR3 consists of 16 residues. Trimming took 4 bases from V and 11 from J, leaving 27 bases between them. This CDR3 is CASSLDPVGSYSEQYF. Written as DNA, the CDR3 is TGCGCCAGCAGCCTCGATCCTGTAGGGAGTTATTCTGAGCAGTACTTC.

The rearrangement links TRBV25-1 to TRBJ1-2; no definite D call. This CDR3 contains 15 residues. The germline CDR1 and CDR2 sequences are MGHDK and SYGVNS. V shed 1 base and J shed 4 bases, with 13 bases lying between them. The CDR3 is CASSESRVVGYGYTF. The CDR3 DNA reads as TGTGCCAGCAGTGAATCGAGGGTTGTGGGCTATGGCTACACCTTC.

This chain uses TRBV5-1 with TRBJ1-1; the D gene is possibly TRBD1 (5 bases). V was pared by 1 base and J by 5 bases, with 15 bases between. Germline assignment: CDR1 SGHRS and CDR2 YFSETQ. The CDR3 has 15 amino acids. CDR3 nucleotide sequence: TGCGCCAGCAGCTTGAACCCAGGGCCGATAACTGAAGCTTTCTTT. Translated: CASSLNPGPITEAFF.

The CDR3, as DNA: TGTGCCAGCAGCTCCGACACGGATACGCAGTATTTT. Residues: CASSSDTDTQYF. The chain links TRBV13 to TRBJ2-3, with D unresolved. The germline CDR1 and CDR2 sequences are PRHDT and FYEKMQ (reference sequence). This CDR3 is built from 12 residues. V was shortened by 4 bases and J by 6 bases, with 8 bases between the two germline ends.

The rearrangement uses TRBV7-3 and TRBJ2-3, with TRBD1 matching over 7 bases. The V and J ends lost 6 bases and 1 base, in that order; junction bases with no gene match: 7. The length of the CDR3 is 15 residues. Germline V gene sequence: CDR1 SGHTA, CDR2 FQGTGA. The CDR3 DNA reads TGTGCCAGCAGTCGGGACAGATCCCGCACAGATACGCAGTATTTT. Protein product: CASSRDRSRTDTQYF.

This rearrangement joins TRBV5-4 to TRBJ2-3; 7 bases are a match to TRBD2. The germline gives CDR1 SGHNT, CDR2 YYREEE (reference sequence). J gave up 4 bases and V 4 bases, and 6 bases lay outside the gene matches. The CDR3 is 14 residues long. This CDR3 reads CASSLGRESDTQYF. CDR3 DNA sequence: TGTGCCAGCAGCCTGGGGAGGGAGTCAGATACGCAGTATTTT.

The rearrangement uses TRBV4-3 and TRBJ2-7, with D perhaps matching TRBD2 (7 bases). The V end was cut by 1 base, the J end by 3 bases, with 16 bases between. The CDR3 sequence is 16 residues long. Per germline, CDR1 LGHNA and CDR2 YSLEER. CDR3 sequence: CASSQVIRGTIYEQYF. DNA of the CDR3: TGCGCCAGCAGCCAAGTTATAAGGGGGACTATCTACGAGCAGTACTTC.

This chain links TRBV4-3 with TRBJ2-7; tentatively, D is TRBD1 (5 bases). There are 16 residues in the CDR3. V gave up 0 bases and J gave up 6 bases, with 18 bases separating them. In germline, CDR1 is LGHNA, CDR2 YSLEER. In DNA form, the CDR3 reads TGCGCCAGCAGCCAAGAGGTGCAGGGCGGATACGGCGAGCAGTACTTC. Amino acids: CASSQEVQGGYGEQYF.

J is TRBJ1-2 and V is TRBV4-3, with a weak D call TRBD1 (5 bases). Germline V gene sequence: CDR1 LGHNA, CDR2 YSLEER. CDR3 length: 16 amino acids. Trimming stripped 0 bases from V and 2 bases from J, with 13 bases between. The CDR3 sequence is CASSQDMQGRNYGYTF. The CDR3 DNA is TGCGCCAGCAGCCAAGATATGCAGGGAAGGAACTATGGCTACACCTTC.

The CDR3 is CASSQATVSYEQYF. The CDR3 coding sequence is TGCGCCAGCAGCCAAGCAACAGTCTCCTACGAGCAGTACTTC. The chain joins TRBV4-3 to TRBJ2-7; no clear D gene. Germline assignment: CDR1 LGHNA and CDR2 YSLEER. The CDR3 runs 14 residues. Trimming shortened V by 1 base and J by 0 bases, and 7 bases separated the two germline ends.

The CDR3 region is CASSLPLRLAEEQFF. In DNA form, the CDR3 reads TGTGCCAGCAGCTTGCCTCTCCGACTAGCGGAGGAGCAGTTCTTC. V gene TRBV5-4 combines with J gene TRBJ2-1; TRBD2 agrees at 9 bases. Germline V gene sequence: CDR1 SGHNT, CDR2 YYREEE (reference sequence). This CDR3 comprises 15 residues. The V segment lost 1 base and the J segment 10 bases; nucleotides outside the gene matches: 9.

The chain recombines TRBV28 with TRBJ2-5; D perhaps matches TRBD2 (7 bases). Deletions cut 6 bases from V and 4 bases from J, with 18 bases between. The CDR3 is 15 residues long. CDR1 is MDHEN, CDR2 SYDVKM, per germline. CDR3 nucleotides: TGTGCCAGCAGCCGGGCAAGGGGGGGTTTAGAGACCCAGTACTTC. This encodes CASSRARGGLETQYF.

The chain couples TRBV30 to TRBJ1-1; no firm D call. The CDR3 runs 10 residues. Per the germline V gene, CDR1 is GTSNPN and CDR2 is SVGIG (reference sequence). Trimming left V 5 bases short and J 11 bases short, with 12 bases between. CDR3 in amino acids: CAWGGARAFF. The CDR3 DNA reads TGTGCCTGGGGCGGAGCCCGGGCTTTCTTT.

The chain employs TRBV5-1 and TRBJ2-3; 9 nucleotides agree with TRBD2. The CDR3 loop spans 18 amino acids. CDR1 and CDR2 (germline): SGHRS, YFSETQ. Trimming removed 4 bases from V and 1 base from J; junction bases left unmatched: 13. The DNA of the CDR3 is TGCGCCAGCAGCGTATTACCTGGGGCTAGCGGGGGCACAGATACGCAGTATTTT. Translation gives CASSVLPGASGGTDTQYF. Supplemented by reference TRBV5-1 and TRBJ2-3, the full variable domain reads KAGVTQTPRYLIKTRGQQVTLSCSPISGHRSVSWYQQTPGQGLQFLFEYFSETQRNKGNFPGRFSGRQFSNSRSEMNVSTLELGDSALYLCASSVLPGASGGTDTQYFGPGTRLTVL.

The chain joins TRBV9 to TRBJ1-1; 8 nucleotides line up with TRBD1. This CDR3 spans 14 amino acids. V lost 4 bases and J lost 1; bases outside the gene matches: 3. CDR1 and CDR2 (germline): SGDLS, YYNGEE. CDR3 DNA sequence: TGTGCCAGCAGCCAGACAGGGGCGAACACTGAAGCTTTCTTT. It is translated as CASSQTGANTEAFF.

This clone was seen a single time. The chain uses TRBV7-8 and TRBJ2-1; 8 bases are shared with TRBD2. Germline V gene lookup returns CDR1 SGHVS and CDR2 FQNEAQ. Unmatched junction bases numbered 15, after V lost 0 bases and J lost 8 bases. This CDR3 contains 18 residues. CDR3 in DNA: TGTGCCAGCAGCTTAGCCCGTGTTCTGGCGGGGGGAAGGGATGAGCAGTTCTTC. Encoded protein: CASSLARVLAGGRDEQFF. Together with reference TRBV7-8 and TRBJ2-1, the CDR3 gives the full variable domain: GAGVSQSPRYKVAKRGQDVALRCDPISGHVSLFWYQQALGQGPEFLTYFQNEAQLDKSGLPSDRFFAERPEGSVSTLKIQRTQQEDSAVYLCASSLARVLAGGRDEQFFGPGTRLTVL.

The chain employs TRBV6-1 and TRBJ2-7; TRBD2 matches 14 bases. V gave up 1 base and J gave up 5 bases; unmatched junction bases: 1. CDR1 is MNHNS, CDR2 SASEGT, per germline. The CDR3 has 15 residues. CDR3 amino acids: CASSEEGLAGDEQYF. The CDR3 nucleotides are TGTGCCAGCAGTGAAGAGGGACTAGCGGGGGACGAGCAGTACTTC.